The 16 T cell receptor beta chains below all came from one sample that was sequenced in a study of Graves' ophthalmopathy and Graves' hyperthyroidism. RNA transcripts were the template, and TCR beta CDR3 regions were amplified from them. Scientists carried out first-round RT-PCR using HTBI primers and then a second-round multiplex PCR. MiXCR was run by TCRdb on the multiplex PCR reads, yielding one entry per CDR3 protein. The sample consists of more than 1,000,000 distinct CDR3 sequences, roughly 35% of them appearing once. Sequenced input: peripheral blood or thyroid tissue (not recorded which). All receptors come from an adult man with Graves' hyperthyroidism.

Ten or more counts support this clonotype. The V call is TRBV7-9, the J call TRBJ2-5, with 8 nucleotides matching TRBD2. The germline V gene encodes CDR1 SEHNR and CDR2 FQNEAQ (reference sequence). The CDR3 length is 14 residues. The junction had 3 bases not matched to a gene; V was cut back by 1 base and J by 5 bases. As DNA, the CDR3 is TGTGCCAGCAGCTTAGGGACTAGCTCGGAGACCCAGTACTTC. Translating it yields CASSLGTSSETQYF.

Concerning this clonotype itself: A read error may explain this, as a much larger clone is one base away. V is TRBV7-2 and J is TRBJ2-7; D gene unclear. Germline V gene data show CDR1 as SGHTA and CDR2 as FQGNSA. The CDR3 is made up of 11 amino acids. For the CDR3, the DNA is TGTGCCAGCAGCTTAGAAGGATCCCGGGACTTC. This encodes CASSLEGSRDF.

Comment on this clonotype: A much more abundant neighbour one base away suggests this may be a read error. The rearrangement links TRBV20-1 to TRBJ2-5; perhaps TRBD2 as D (5 bases). Between the trimmed V and J ends, which lost 1 base and 7 bases, there was a span of 22 bases. The CDR3 runs 16 residues. In germline, CDR1 is DFQATT, CDR2 SNEGSKA (reference sequence). In nucleotides, the CDR3 is TGCAGTGCTAGAGCTTCCCGGGGAAGACCGGTGGGGACCCAGTACTTC. Protein sequence: CSARASRGRPVGTQYF.

This clonotype was detected ten times or more. The chain combines TRBV2 with TRBJ1-5; D remains unclear. This CDR3 comprises 13 residues. The V and J ends lost 1 base and 6 bases respectively, with 7 bases between them. CDR1 is SNHLY, CDR2 FYNNEI, per germline. CDR3 nucleotide sequence: TGTGCCAGCAGTGAAGGCGTACCTCAGCCCCAGCATTTT. Protein: CASSEGVPQPQHF.

This clonotype showed up many times. The rearrangement joins TRBV29-1 to TRBJ2-5; possible D gene TRBD1, 6 bases. V lost 4 bases and J 5 bases, leaving 14 bases between the germline ends. CDR1 SQVTM and CDR2 ANQGSEA come from the germline V gene. The length of the CDR3 is 13 residues. The CDR3 spells CSVVPGVRETQYF. CDR3 nucleotide sequence: TGCAGCGTTGTCCCAGGGGTACGGGAGACCCAGTACTTC.

The chain recombines TRBV4-3 with TRBJ2-7; TRBD2 is a possible D gene (6 bases). CDR1 and CDR2 from the germline V gene are LGHNA and YSLEER. This CDR3 is built from 15 residues. The germline V and J ends were trimmed by 1 base and 7 bases, with 17 bases remaining between them. As DNA, the CDR3 is TGCGCCAGCAGCCAAGGTAGCGGAGGCATGTGGGAGCAGTACTTC. Its protein product is CASSQGSGGMWEQYF.

This clonotype was recorded a few times. The rearrangement uses TRBV6-5 and TRBJ1-5; 9 bases are a match to TRBD1. The length of the CDR3 is 15 residues. CDR1 and CDR2 from the germline V gene are MNHEY and SVGAGI. V lost 2 bases and J lost 5; bases outside the gene matches: 4. CDR3 residues: CASSYAGQGHQPQHF. The CDR3 region has the DNA TGTGCCAGCAGTTACGCAGGACAGGGGCATCAGCCCCAGCATTTT.

The V gene is TRBV4-3, the J gene TRBJ2-7; no definite D call. V shed 1 base and J shed 4 bases, with 14 bases lying between them. This CDR3 has 15 residues. The germline gives CDR1 LGHNA, CDR2 YSLEER. The CDR3 loop reads CASSQAEPVSYEQYF. Here the CDR3 DNA reads TGCGCCAGCAGCCAAGCGGAACCCGTCAGTTACGAGCAGTACTTC.

This clonotype was detected ten times or more. The CDR3 sequence: CASSEAAALSAFF. DNA for the CDR3: TGTGCCAGCAGTGAAGCGGCCGCACTATCGGCTTTCTTT. The chain is built from TRBV6-1 and TRBJ1-1, with D uncertain. Germline loops: CDR1 MNHNS, CDR2 SASEGT. This CDR3 has 13 amino acids. The V and J ends lost 0 bases and 11 bases respectively, with 13 bases between them.

This clonotype showed up many times. The chain combines TRBV5-5 with TRBJ1-1, with D perhaps matching TRBD1 (5 bases). The germline V and J ends were trimmed by 7 bases and 0 bases, with 10 bases remaining between them. The CDR3 length is 13 residues. Germline CDR1 SGHKS, CDR2 YYEKEE (reference sequence). The CDR3 is CASDRGMNTEAFF. DNA of the CDR3: TGTGCCAGCGACAGAGGGATGAACACTGAAGCTTTCTTT. Full variable domain (missing parts from reference TRBV5-5 and TRBJ1-1): DAGVTQSPTHLIKTRGQQVTLRCSPISGHKSVSWYQQVLGQGPQFIFQYYEKEERGRGNFPDRFSARQFPNYSSELNVNALLLGDSALYLCASDRGMNTEAFFGQGTRLTVV.

The table lists this clonotype with many counts. The CDR3 DNA is TGTGCCAGCAGCGCCTACCAAGAGACCCAGTACTTC. Translating gives CASSAYQETQYF. The V call is TRBV9, the J call TRBJ2-5; D gene ambiguous. The CDR3 runs 12 residues. With 3 bases removed from V and 0 bases from J, the gap between germline ends came to 3 bases. The V gene's germline CDR1 is SGDLS and CDR2 YYNGEE.

This clonotype was seen repeatedly, ten times or more. J is TRBJ1-5 and V is TRBV10-3; no reliable D call. Germline CDR1 and CDR2: ENHRY and SYGVKD. V lost 6 bases to trimming and J lost 7 bases, with 16 bases between them. The CDR3 extends over 14 amino acids. CDR3 nucleotides: TGTGCCATCAGGGACGAAATGAGGGAGCAGCCCCAGCATTTT. This sequence encodes CAIRDEMREQPQHF.

This clonotype has more than one count but fewer than ten. The chain joins TRBV4-3 to TRBJ1-1; 10 bases align to TRBD1. The V gene's germline CDR1 is LGHNA and CDR2 YSLEER. This CDR3 contains 15 residues. With 7 bases clipped from V and 5 bases from J, the junction kept 10 bases outside the gene matches. The CDR3: CASTVTGGVRTEAFF. The CDR3 nucleotides read TGCGCCAGCACCGTGACAGGGGGCGTTAGGACTGAAGCTTTCTTT.

This rearrangement joins TRBV13 to TRBJ2-2, with TRBD2 matching 13 bases. V lost 4 bases to trimming and J lost 0 bases; unmatched junction nucleotides: 5. Germline V CDR1 and CDR2: PRHDT, FYEKMQ (reference sequence). The CDR3 loop spans 18 amino acids. CDR3 DNA sequence: TGTGCCAGCAGCTACTTGACTAGCGGGGGGACGAACACCGGGGAGCTGTTTTTT. Translation: CASSYLTSGGTNTGELFF.

There are a few counts of this clonotype. The J gene is TRBJ2-7, the V gene TRBV28; TRBD2 aligns across 12 bases. Germline V gene sequence: CDR1 MDHEN, CDR2 SYDVKM. The CDR3 contains 19 residues. V was clipped by 4 bases and J by 0 bases; unmatched bases: 13. CDR3 DNA: TGTGCCAGCAGTTCACCGACTAGCGGGAGCCCCGGGTTCTCCTACGAGCAGTACTTC. Residues: CASSSPTSGSPGFSYEQYF.

This clonotype was observed a single time. The rearrangement joins TRBV5-1 to TRBJ2-7, with TRBD1 matching 9 bases. Germline V gene lookup returns CDR1 SGHRS and CDR2 YFSETQ. V dropped 4 bases and J dropped 7; count of bases not matched to a gene: 9. The CDR3 totals 14 residues. The CDR3 loop is CASSGNTGGNEQYF. CDR3 coding DNA: TGCGCCAGCAGCGGTAACACAGGGGGCAATGAGCAGTACTTC.